The entry below gives a single T cell receptor (beta chain) sequence along with its context. Its antigen has not been determined. Relative to the germline gene, one junction end is altered; a read error may explain this. Library generation was performed with the immunoSEQ multiplex PCR assay. The immuneACCESS repertoire file appears here via TCRdb, limited to in-frame rearrangements. These files lack a portion of the clones; in checked studies, under half of the deficit traces to unresolved V genes, and the cause of the others is not known. The sample table shows 160,000 or so clones, and roughly 94% are seen once. Of the sample, around 9.3% falls within the top ten clones. This specimen comes from a study of control samples from healthy donors and cancer patients (TCRdb year 2020). CDR1 SGHAT and CDR2 FQNNGV are derived from the germline V gene. The CDR3 has 15 amino acids, counting the end cysteine and phenylalanine. Of the read, only the CDR3 DNA is kept; its 45 bases are in frame from base 1.

The rearranged segments are TRBV11-2 and TRBJ2-7; 11 bases in between match TRBD1. The clonotype comes from a woman between 40 and 55 years old in good health. Input material: blood. The nucleotides read TGTGCCAGCAGCCTAGAGGGACAGGGGGAGAACGAGCAGTACTTC. It translates to CASSLEGQGENEQYF.